This is a list of T cell receptor beta chains from one sample in a study of T cells after yellow fever vaccination. MiXCR, applied by TCRdb to the 5' RACE reads, yields one record per CDR3 protein. In the table there are 250,000 to 400,000 distinct CDR3 sequences, approximately 4% of which are singletons. Source: PBMCs, taken 15 days after the yellow fever booster vaccination. The source is a man younger than 35 who received the YFV17D yellow fever vaccine. The CDR3 runs from the conserved cysteine through the conserved F or W. A D gene is named only where the DNA matches it firmly. Not every row has a clone size; where given, it reads once, few, many or a size class.

J,size,V,D,CDR3,DNA
TRBJ2-5,many,TRBV6-2/TRBV6-3,TRBD2,CASSYPSRTSRGETQYF,TGTGCCAGCAGTTACCCGAGTAGGACTAGCAGAGGGGAGACCCAGTACTTC
TRBJ2-5,.,TRBV18,.,CASSRNREETQYF,TGTGCCAGCTCACGTAACAGGGAGGAGACCCAGTACTTC
TRBJ1-1,many,TRBV4-1,.,CASSQSSTSNTEAFF,TGCGCCAGCAGCCAAAGTTCGACATCGAACACTGAAGCTTTCTTT
TRBJ1-6,.,TRBV12-3/TRBV12-4,TRBD1,CASSFGGATGDSPLHF,TGTGCCAGCAGTTTCGGTGGCGCGACAGGGGATTCACCCCTCCACTTT
TRBJ2-1,.,TRBV5-6,.,CASSETSYNEQFF,TGTGCCAGCAGCGAAACTAGTTACAATGAGCAGTTCTTC
TRBJ1-6,many,TRBV6-5,TRBD1,CASSYSKGGRGDSPLHF,TGTGCCAGCAGTTACTCGAAGGGGGGCAGGGGGGATTCACCACTCCACTTT
TRBJ2-1,few,TRBV20-1,TRBD2,CSARGDRDRGVNEQFF,TGCAGTGCAAGGGGCGACCGGGACCGGGGGGTCAATGAGCAGTTCTTC
TRBJ2-3,many,TRBV11-2,TRBD2,CASSGAGFTDTQYF,TGTGCCAGCAGCGGAGCGGGGTTCACAGATACGCAGTATTTT
TRBJ1-1,many,TRBV10-3,.,CAIRGWQNTEAFF,TGTGCCATCAGAGGATGGCAGAACACTGAAGCTTTCTTT
TRBJ1-4,many,TRBV24-1,TRBD1,CATSDDTGVSEKLFF,TGTGCCACCAGTGATGATACAGGGGTTTCAGAAAAACTGTTTTTT
TRBJ2-5,few,TRBV5-5,TRBD2,CASSLVGLGTRKETQYF,TGTGCCAGCAGCTTGGTGGGTCTGGGGACTAGGAAAGAGACCCAGTACTTC
TRBJ2-7,many,TRBV7-2,.,CASSSSWTVSYEQYF,TGTGCCAGCAGTTCCTCATGGACTGTATCCTACGAGCAGTACTTC
TRBJ2-7,few,TRBV3-1,.,CASSQVPASYEQYF,TGTGCCAGCAGCCAAGTTCCGGCCTCCTACGAGCAGTACTTC
TRBJ2-1,few,TRBV7-3,TRBD2,CASSPTGLAGGSLYNEQFF,TGTGCCAGCAGCCCCACTGGACTAGCGGGGGGCTCATTATACAATGAGCAGTTCTTC
TRBJ1-1,many,TRBV7-9,.,CASSLVRVGNTEAFF,TGTGCCAGCAGCTTAGTAAGGGTGGGGAACACTGAAGCTTTCTTT
TRBJ2-5,many,TRBV12-3/TRBV12-4,TRBD2,CASNRLAGGETQYF,TGTGCCAGCAATCGACTAGCGGGGGGAGAGACCCAGTACTTC
TRBJ2-3,few,TRBV7-3,TRBD2,CASSLTGLRGSTDTQYF,TGTGCCAGCAGCTTAACGGGTTTGCGGGGGAGCACAGATACGCAGTATTTT
TRBJ1-2,many,TRBV7-9,.,CASSFSPSFGYTF,TGTGCCAGCAGCTTCAGCCCCAGCTTTGGCTACACCTTC
TRBJ1-5,.,TRBV6-2/TRBV6-3,TRBD1,CASRHEGAGQPQHF,TGTGCCAGCAGACACGAGGGGGCTGGGCAGCCCCAGCATTTT
TRBJ2-1,few,TRBV6-5,.,CASSYTASSYNEQFF,TGTGCCAGCAGTTACACAGCAAGCTCCTACAATGAGCAGTTCTTC
TRBJ2-6,.,TRBV27,.,CASSFGLGGANVLTF,TGTGCCAGCAGTTTCGGTTTAGGTGGGGCCAACGTCCTGACTTTC
TRBJ2-1,few,TRBV20-1,.,CSASLQAHNEQFF,TGCAGTGCTAGTCTACAGGCCCACAATGAGCAGTTCTTC
TRBJ2-6,.,TRBV19,.,CASTDLPGAGANVLTF,TGTGCCAGTACCGATCTGCCAGGGGCTGGGGCCAACGTCCTGACTTTC
TRBJ1-1,many,TRBV7-2,.,CASSRGVESTEAFF,TGTGCCAGCAGCCGGGGCGTCGAGAGCACTGAAGCTTTCTTT
TRBJ2-5,few,TRBV28,.,CASSSDRETQYF,TGTGCCAGCAGTTCGGATCGAGAGACCCAGTACTTC
TRBJ1-4,many,TRBV28,.,CASCGGRNEKLFF,TGTGCCAGCTGTGGGGGGCGCAATGAAAAACTGTTTTTT
TRBJ2-5,.,TRBV7-9,TRBD2,CASSFTSGYQETQYF,TGTGCCAGCAGCTTCACTAGCGGGTACCAAGAGACCCAGTACTTC
TRBJ2-1,few,TRBV19,.,CASSILGGLHEQFF,TGTGCCAGTAGTATTTTGGGGGGGCTACATGAGCAGTTCTTC
TRBJ1-5,.,TRBV10-3,TRBD1,CAIRGTGSNQPQHF,TGTGCCATCAGAGGGACAGGGAGCAATCAGCCCCAGCATTTT
TRBJ2-4,few,TRBV28,.,CASSSPAGAKNIQYF,TGTGCCAGCAGTTCCCCCGCCGGGGCCAAAAACATTCAGTACTTC
TRBJ1-2,few,TRBV12-3/TRBV12-4,TRBD1,CASSSTGAGGYTF,TGTGCCAGCAGTTCCACAGGGGCGGGTGGCTACACCTTC
TRBJ2-5,.,TRBV28,TRBD1,CASSSQDRALETQYF,TGTGCCAGCAGTTCCCAAGACAGGGCTTTAGAGACCCAGTACTTC
TRBJ2-3,.,TRBV9,TRBD2,CASSVRGGLSTDTQYF,TGTGCCAGCAGCGTACGGGGGGGTCTCAGCACAGATACGCAGTATTTT
TRBJ2-6,.,TRBV28,.,CASRNPGSSGANVLTF,TGTGCCAGCAGAAATCCAGGGAGCTCTGGGGCCAACGTCCTGACTTTC
TRBJ2-7,.,TRBV12-5,TRBD2,CASGFIAGGEQYF,TGTGCTAGTGGTTTTATAGCGGGGGGCGAGCAGTACTTC